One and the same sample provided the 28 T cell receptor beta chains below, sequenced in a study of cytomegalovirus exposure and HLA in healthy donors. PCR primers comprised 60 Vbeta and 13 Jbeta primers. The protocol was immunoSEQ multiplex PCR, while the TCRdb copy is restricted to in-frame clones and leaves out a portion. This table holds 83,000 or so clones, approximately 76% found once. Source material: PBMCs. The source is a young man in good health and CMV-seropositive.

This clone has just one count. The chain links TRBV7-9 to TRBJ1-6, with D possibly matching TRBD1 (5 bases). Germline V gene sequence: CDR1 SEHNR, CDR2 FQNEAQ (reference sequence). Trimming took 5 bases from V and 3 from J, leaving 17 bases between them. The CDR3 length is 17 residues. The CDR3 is CASSPPTVPFYNSPLHF. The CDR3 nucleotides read TGTGCCAGCAGCCCCCCGACAGTACCTTTCTATAATTCACCCCTCCACTTT.

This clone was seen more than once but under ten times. The CDR3 DNA reads TGCGCCAGCAGCTACAAGACAGACTCCTACGAGCAGTACTTC. It specifies CASSYKTDSYEQYF. This rearrangement joins TRBV4-3 to TRBJ2-7, with a weak D call TRBD1 (5 bases). The V end lost 5 bases, the J end lost 0 bases, and 11 bases lay between the germline ends. CDR3 length: 14 amino acids. Germline V gene lookup returns CDR1 LGHNA and CDR2 YSLEER.

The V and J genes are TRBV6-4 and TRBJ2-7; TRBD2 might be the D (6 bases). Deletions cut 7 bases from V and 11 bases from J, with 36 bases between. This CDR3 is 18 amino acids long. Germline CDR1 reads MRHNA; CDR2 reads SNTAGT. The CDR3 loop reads CASILYPPLGGARLSEYF. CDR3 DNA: TGTGCCAGCATTTTGTACCCCCCCCTCGGAGGGGCCCGCCTTAGTGAGTACTTC.

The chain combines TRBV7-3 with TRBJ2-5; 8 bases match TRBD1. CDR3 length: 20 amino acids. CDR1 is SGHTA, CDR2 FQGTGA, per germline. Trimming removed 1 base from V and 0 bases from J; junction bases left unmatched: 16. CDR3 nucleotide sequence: TGTGCCAGCAGCTTAAGGGGGAAAAGGACAGGGAGTCAGTACCAAGAGACCCAGTACTTC. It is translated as CASSLRGKRTGSQYQETQYF.

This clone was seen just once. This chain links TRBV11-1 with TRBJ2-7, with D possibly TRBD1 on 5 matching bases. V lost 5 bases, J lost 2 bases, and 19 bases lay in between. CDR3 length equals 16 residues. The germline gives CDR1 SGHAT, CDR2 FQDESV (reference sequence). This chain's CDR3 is CASSPQGSQPPYEQYF. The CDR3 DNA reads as TGTGCCAGCAGCCCCCAGGGTAGCCAGCCCCCCTACGAGCAGTACTTC.

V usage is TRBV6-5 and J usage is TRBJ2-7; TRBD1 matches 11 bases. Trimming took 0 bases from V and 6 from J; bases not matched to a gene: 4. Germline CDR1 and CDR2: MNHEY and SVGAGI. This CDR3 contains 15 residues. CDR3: CASSYSGQGAGEQYF. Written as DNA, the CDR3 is TGTGCCAGCAGTTACTCCGGACAGGGGGCAGGCGAGCAGTACTTC.

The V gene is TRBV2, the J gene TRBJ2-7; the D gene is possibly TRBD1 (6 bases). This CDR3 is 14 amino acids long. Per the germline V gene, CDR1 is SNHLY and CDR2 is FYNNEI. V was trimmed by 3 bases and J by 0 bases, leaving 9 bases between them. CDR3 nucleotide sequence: TGTGCCAGCAGTGATCGGACAGTCTCCTACGAGCAGTACTTC. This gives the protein CASSDRTVSYEQYF.

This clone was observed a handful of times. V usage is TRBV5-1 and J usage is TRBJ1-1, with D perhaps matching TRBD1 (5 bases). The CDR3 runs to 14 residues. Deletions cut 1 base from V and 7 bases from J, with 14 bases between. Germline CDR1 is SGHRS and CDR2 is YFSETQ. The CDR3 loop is CASSLMGGVIEAFF. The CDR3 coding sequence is TGCGCCAGCAGCTTGATGGGAGGGGTTATTGAAGCTTTCTTT.

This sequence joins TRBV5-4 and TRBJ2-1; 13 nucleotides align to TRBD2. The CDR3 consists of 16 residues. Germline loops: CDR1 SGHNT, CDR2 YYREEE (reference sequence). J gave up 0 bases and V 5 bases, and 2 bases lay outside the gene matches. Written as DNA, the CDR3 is TGTGCCAGCAGTCGGACTAGCGGGGGCTCCTACAATGAGCAGTTCTTC. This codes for CASSRTSGGSYNEQFF.

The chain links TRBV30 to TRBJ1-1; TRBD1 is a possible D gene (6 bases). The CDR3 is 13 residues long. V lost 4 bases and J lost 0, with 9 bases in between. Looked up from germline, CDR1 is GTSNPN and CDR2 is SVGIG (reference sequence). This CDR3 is CAWTGQMNTEAFF. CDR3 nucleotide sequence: TGTGCCTGGACGGGACAAATGAACACTGAAGCTTTCTTT. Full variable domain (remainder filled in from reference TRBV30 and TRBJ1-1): SQTIHQWPATLVQPVGSPLSLECTVEGTSNPNLYWYRQAAGRGLQLLFYSVGIGQISSEVPQNLSASRPQDRQFILSSKKLLLSDSGFYLCAWTGQMNTEAFFGQGTRLTVV.

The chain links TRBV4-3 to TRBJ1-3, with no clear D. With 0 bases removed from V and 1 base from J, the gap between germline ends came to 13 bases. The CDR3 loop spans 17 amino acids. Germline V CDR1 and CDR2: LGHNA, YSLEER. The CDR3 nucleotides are TGCGCCAGCAGCCAAGATCTAGCGGGAAGTTCTGGAAACACCATATATTTT. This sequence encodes CASSQDLAGSSGNTIYF.

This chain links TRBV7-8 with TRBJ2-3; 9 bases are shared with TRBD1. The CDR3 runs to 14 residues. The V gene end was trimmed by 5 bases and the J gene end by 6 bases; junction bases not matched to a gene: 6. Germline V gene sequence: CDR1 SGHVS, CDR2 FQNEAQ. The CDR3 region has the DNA TGTGCCAGCAGCCGGACAGGGGCTTTCGATACGCAGTATTTT. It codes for CASSRTGAFDTQYF.

CDR3 region: CASSYQGQSDTEAFF. CDR3 in DNA: TGTGCCAGCAGTTACCAGGGACAGTCCGACACTGAAGCTTTCTTT. The chain is built from TRBV6-6 and TRBJ1-1; TRBD1 aligns across 7 bases. Germline-derived CDR1 and CDR2 are MNHNY and SVGAGI (reference sequence). This CDR3 has 15 residues. Trimming cost V 2 bases and J 3 bases; bases outside gene matches: 6.

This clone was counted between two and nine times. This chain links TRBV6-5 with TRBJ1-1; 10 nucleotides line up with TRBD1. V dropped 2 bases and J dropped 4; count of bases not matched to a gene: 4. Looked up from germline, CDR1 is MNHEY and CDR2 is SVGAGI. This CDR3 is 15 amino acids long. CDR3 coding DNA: TGTGCCAGCAGTTACCACAGGGACAGGGGCACTGAAGCTTTCTTT. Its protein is CASSYHRDRGTEAFF.

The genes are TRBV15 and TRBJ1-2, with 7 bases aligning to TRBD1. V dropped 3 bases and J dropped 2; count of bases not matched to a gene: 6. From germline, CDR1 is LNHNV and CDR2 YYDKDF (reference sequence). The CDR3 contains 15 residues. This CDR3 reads CATSRTGSLNYGYTF. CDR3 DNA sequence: TGTGCCACCAGCAGGACAGGGAGCCTAAACTATGGCTACACCTTC.

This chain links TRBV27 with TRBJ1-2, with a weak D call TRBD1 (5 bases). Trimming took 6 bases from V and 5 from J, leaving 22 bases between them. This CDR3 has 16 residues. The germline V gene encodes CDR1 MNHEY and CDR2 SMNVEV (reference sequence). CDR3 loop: CASRRLRGSEVYGYTF. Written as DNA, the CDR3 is TGTGCCAGCAGACGCCTCCGGGGGTCGGAGGTATATGGCTACACCTTC.

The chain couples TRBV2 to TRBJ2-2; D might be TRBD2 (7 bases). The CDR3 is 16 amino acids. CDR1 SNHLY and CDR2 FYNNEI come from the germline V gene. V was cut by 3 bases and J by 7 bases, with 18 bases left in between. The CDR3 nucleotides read TGTGCCAGCAGTGATAGCGCGGGGGCTCACTACGGGGAGCTGTTTTTT. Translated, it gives CASSDSAGAHYGELFF. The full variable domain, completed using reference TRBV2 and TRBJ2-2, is EPEVTQTPSHQVTQMGQEVILRCVPISNHLYFYWYRQILGQKVEFLVSFYNNEISEKSEIFDDQFSVERPDGSNFTLKIRSTKLEDSAMYFCASSDSAGAHYGELFFGEGSRLTVL.

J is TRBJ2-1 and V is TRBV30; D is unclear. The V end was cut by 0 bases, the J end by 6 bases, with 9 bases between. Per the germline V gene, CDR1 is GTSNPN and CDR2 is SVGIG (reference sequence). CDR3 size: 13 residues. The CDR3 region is CAWSVRRVNEQFF. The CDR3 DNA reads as TGTGCCTGGAGTGTACGTCGGGTCAATGAGCAGTTCTTC.

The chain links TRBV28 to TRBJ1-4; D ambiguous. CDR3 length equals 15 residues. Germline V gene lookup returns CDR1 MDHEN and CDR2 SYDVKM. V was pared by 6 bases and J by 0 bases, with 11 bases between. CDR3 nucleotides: TGTGCCAGCAGGGACTATCCCGCAACTAATGAAAAACTGTTTTTT. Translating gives CASRDYPATNEKLFF.

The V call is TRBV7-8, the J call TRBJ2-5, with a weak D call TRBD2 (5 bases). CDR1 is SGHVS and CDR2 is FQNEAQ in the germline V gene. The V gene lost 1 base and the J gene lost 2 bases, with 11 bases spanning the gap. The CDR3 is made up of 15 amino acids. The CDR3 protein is CASSLGVGGQETQYF. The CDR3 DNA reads TGTGCCAGCAGCTTAGGGGTAGGAGGTCAAGAGACCCAGTACTTC.

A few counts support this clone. This chain's CDR3 is CANHRVGTEAFF. In DNA, the CDR3 is TGTGCCAATCACAGGGTCGGCACTGAAGCTTTCTTT. This chain connects TRBV7-9 to TRBJ1-1; D perhaps matches TRBD1 (6 bases). The CDR3 contains 12 residues. V lost 10 bases to trimming and J lost 4 bases, with 13 bases between them. The germline V gene encodes CDR1 SEHNR and CDR2 FQNEAQ (reference sequence).

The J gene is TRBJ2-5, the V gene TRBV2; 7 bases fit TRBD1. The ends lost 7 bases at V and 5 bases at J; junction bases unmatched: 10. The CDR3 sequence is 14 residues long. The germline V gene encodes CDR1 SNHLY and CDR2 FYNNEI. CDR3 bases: TGTGCCAGCACTACCAGGGGACAGTTGGAGACCCAGTACTTC. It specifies CASTTRGQLETQYF.

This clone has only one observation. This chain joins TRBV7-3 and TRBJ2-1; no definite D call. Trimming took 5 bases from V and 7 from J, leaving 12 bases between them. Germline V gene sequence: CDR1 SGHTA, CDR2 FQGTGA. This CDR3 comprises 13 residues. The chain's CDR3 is CASSRYTGNEQFF. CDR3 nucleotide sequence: TGTGCCAGCAGCCGATACACCGGGAATGAGCAGTTCTTC.

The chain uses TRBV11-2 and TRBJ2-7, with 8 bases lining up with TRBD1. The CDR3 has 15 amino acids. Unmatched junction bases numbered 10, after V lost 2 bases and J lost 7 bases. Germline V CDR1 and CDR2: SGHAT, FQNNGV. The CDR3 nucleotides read TGTGCCAGCAGCTTAATAGGACAGGGAAGTAGGGAGCAGTACTTC. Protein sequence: CASSLIGQGSREQYF.

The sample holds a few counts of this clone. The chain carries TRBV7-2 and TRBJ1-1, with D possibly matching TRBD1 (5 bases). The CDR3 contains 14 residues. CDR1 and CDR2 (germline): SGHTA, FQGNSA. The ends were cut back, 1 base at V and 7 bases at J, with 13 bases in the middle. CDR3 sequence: CASSLVGGGNEAFF. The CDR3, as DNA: TGTGCCAGCAGCTTAGTGGGTGGGGGGAATGAAGCTTTCTTT. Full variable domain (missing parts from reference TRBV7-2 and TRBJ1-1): GAGVSQSPSNKVTEKGKDVELRCDPISGHTALYWYRQSLGQGLEFLIYFQGNSAPDKSGLPSDRFSAERTGGSVSTLTIQRTQQEDSAVYLCASSLVGGGNEAFFGQGTRLTVV.

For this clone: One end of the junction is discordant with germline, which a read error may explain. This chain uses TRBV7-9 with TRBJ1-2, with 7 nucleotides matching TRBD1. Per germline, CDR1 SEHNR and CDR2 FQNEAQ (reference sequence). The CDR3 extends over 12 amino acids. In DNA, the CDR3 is TGTTCCAGCAGTAAACAGGGGTCTCGCGTGGGATTC. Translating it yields CSSSKQGSRVGF.

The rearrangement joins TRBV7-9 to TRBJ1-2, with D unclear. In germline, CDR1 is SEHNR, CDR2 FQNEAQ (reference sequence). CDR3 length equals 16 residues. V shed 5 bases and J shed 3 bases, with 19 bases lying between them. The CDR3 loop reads CASSGAGVAPHYGYTF. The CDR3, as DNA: TGTGCCAGCAGCGGAGCGGGTGTCGCCCCACACTATGGCTACACCTTC.

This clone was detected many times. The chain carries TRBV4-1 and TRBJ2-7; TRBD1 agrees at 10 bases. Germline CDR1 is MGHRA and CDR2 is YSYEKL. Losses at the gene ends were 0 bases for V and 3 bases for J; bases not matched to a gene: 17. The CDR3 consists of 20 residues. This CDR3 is CASSQDPGQGKGVGYYEQYF. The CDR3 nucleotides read TGCGCCAGCAGCCAAGATCCGGGACAGGGGAAAGGAGTGGGGTACTACGAGCAGTACTTC.